What follows are 24 T cell receptor beta chains derived from one specimen sequenced in a study of early T cells in non-severe SARS-CoV-2 infection. TCRdb fed the 5' RACE reads into MiXCR, producing one record per CDR3 protein. The sample has tens of thousands of distinct CDR3 sequences, roughly 12% seen once. The input for sequencing was whole blood, taken at baseline. The receptors were sampled from an adult who was a healthcare worker with PCR-confirmed SARS-CoV-2 infection or an uninfected control (not recorded which).

This clonotype has more than one count but fewer than ten. This chain uses TRBV6-2 or TRBV6-3 with TRBJ2-1; 7 nucleotides line up with TRBD1. Germline V gene sequence: CDR1 MNHEY, CDR2 SVGEGT. The J segment lost 0 bases and the V segment lost 2 bases, leaving 4 bases of the junction unmatched. The CDR3 has 16 residues. The CDR3 DNA reads TGTGCCAGCAGTTACGCAGGGGGTCACTCCTACAATGAGCAGTTCTTC. Translation gives CASSYAGGHSYNEQFF.

This clonotype was seen only a few times. The chain joins TRBV6-5 to TRBJ1-6; the match to TRBD1 covers 9 bases. Germline values: CDR1 MNHEY, CDR2 SVGAGI. This CDR3 has 21 residues. V was pared by 4 bases and J by 5 bases, with 21 bases of the junction left unmatched. CDR3 in DNA: TGTGCCAGCAGTTCGAGCCGGGACAGGGACATTGGAGGCCCAAATAATTCACCCCTCCACTTT. Its protein is CASSSSRDRDIGGPNNSPLHF.

This clonotype was recorded many times. This chain uses TRBV7-9 with TRBJ1-4; D is perhaps TRBD1 (6 bases). Germline V gene data show CDR1 as SEHNR and CDR2 as FQNEAQ (reference sequence). The CDR3 length is 14 residues. Trimming stripped 5 bases from V and 8 bases from J, with 15 bases between. The chain's CDR3 is CASSRAGTYEKLFF. The CDR3 DNA reads TGTGCCAGCAGCCGGGCCGGGACATACGAAAAACTGTTTTTT.

The chain has TRBV10-3 and TRBJ2-7; D call uncertain. With 4 bases removed from V and 0 bases from J, the gap between germline ends came to 7 bases. This CDR3 is 13 amino acids long. Germline values: CDR1 ENHRY, CDR2 SYGVKD. The CDR3 here is CAISVESSYEQYF. In DNA form, the CDR3 reads TGTGCCATCAGTGTGGAGAGCTCCTACGAGCAGTACTTC.

This clonotype was detected only a few times. This sequence joins TRBV12-3 or TRBV12-4 and TRBJ2-7; D is perhaps TRBD1 (6 bases). V lost 8 bases and J 5 bases, leaving 13 bases between the germline ends. There are 12 residues in the CDR3. The CDR3 bases are TGTGCCAGCTCGGCGCAGGGGAACGAGCAGTACTTC. It specifies CASSAQGNEQYF.

The rearrangement links TRBV12-3 or TRBV12-4 to TRBJ2-7, with D perhaps matching TRBD1 (6 bases). Trimming stripped 3 bases from V and 1 base from J, with 16 bases between. CDR3 length equals 16 residues. CDR3: CASSFGDGTTSYEQYF. In DNA, the CDR3 is TGTGCCAGCAGTTTCGGGGACGGGACAACATCCTACGAGCAGTACTTC.

The sample holds a few counts of this clonotype. The rearrangement joins TRBV14 to TRBJ1-1, with D perhaps TRBD1 (5 bases). The CDR3 contains 13 residues. Germline V gene sequence: CDR1 SGHDN, CDR2 FVKESK. V lost 1 base, J lost 11 bases, and 14 bases lay in between. CDR3 in DNA: TGTGCCAGCAGCCAAGCGGGATCAGGGAAGGCTTTCTTT. Amino acid sequence: CASSQAGSGKAFF.

This clonotype showed up just a few times. This sequence joins TRBV5-1 and TRBJ2-1; D is undetermined. The CDR3 totals 16 residues. Trimming removed 0 bases from V and 0 bases from J, with 10 bases in between. CDR1 is SGHRS and CDR2 is YFSETQ in the germline V gene. In DNA form, the CDR3 reads TGCGCCAGCAGCTTGGCCGCCGAGAGCTCCTACAATGAGCAGTTCTTC. Its protein product is CASSLAAESSYNEQFF. The full variable domain, its missing parts supplied by reference TRBV5-1 and TRBJ2-1, is KAGVTQTPRYLIKTRGQQVTLSCSPISGHRSVSWYQQTPGQGLQFLFEYFSETQRNKGNFPGRFSGRQFSNSRSEMNVSTLELGDSALYLCASSLAAESSYNEQFFGPGTRLTVL.

The V gene is TRBV18, the J gene TRBJ2-1; the match to TRBD2 covers 9 bases. The germline V gene has CDR1 KGHSH and CDR2 LQKENI. The CDR3 length is 16 residues. Trimming took 2 bases from V and 9 from J; bases not matched to a gene: 11. In DNA form, the CDR3 reads TGTGCCAGCTCACCAACGTCTAGCGGGATTAGTCGTGAGCAGTTCTTC. The encoded protein is CASSPTSSGISREQFF.

This clonotype was observed at least ten times. The chain couples TRBV7-2 to TRBJ1-3, with D unclear. Between the trimmed V and J ends, which lost 7 bases and 0 bases, there was a span of 10 bases. The germline V gene has CDR1 SGHTA and CDR2 FQGNSA. The CDR3 runs 14 residues. The CDR3 bases are TGTGCCAGCACCCCATCCCACTCTGGAAACACCATATATTTT. This translates into CASTPSHSGNTIYF.

This clonotype was observed many times. This chain uses TRBV4-3 with TRBJ2-5; no reliable D call. This CDR3 has 15 amino acids. CDR1 and CDR2 (germline): LGHNA, YSLEER. The ends were cut back, 0 bases at V and 1 base at J, with 9 bases in the middle. As DNA, the CDR3 is TGCGCCAGCAGCCAAGAAGGTGGCAGCCAAGAGACCCAGTACTTC. Amino acid sequence: CASSQEGGSQETQYF.

This clonotype was counted between two and nine times. The chain joins TRBV6-2 or TRBV6-3 to TRBJ1-5; weak D call: TRBD1 (6 bases). The CDR3 is 14 amino acids. The V gene lost 6 bases and the J gene lost 7 bases, with 16 bases spanning the gap. The germline V gene encodes CDR1 MNHEY and CDR2 SVGEGT. CDR3 in amino acids: CASSTGTPRQPQHF. CDR3 nucleotides: TGTGCCAGCAGCACCGGGACACCGAGACAGCCCCAGCATTTT.

This sequence joins TRBV6-2 or TRBV6-3 and TRBJ1-1; 9 bases agree with TRBD1. The CDR3 loop spans 15 amino acids. V lost 5 bases, J lost 1 base, and 5 bases stayed unmatched. Germline V gene sequence: CDR1 MNHEY, CDR2 SVGEGT. DNA of the CDR3: TGTGCCAGCAGTCTACAGGGGGCGGGGAACACTGAAGCTTTCTTT. Its translation is CASSLQGAGNTEAFF.

Worth noting for this clonotype: Relative to the germline gene, one junction end is altered; a read error may explain this. J is TRBJ1-1 and V is TRBV6-5, with 10 bases fitting TRBD1. The CDR3 runs to 14 residues. Germline V gene sequence: CDR1 MNHEY, CDR2 SVGAGI. This CDR3 reads CASSYGQGVEGFAF. CDR3 in DNA: TGTGCCAGCAGTTACGGACAGGGGGTGGAAGGGTTCGCGTTT.

This clonotype turned up a few times. The chain uses TRBV19 and TRBJ2-5; 12 bases match TRBD2. With V trimmed by 5 bases and J by 5 bases, 6 bases remained unmatched. Germline values: CDR1 LNHDA, CDR2 SQIVND (reference sequence). The CDR3 is 15 residues long. CDR3 nucleotide sequence: TGTGCCAGTAGTCCCCTAGCGGGAGGGTTGGAGACCCAGTACTTC. This codes for CASSPLAGGLETQYF.

CDR3 sequence (DNA): TGTGCCAGTAGGACAGGGGGGTCGCCGAGGGAGCTGTTTTTT. Its protein product is CASRTGGSPRELFF. This rearrangement joins TRBV19 to TRBJ2-2; 9 bases match TRBD1. CDR3 length: 14 amino acids. V gave up 6 bases and J gave up 9 bases; unmatched junction bases: 8. The germline gives CDR1 LNHDA, CDR2 SQIVND (reference sequence).

In this sample, this clonotype turned up a few times. The gene calls are TRBV11-2 and TRBJ2-7; D is unresolved. This CDR3 region has 11 residues. Trimming took 2 bases from V and 6 from J, leaving 5 bases between them. The germline V gene has CDR1 SGHAT and CDR2 FQNNGV. CDR3 sequence: CASSLFGEQYF. The DNA for the CDR3 is TGTGCCAGCAGCTTATTTGGCGAGCAGTACTTC.

This clonotype was recorded a few times. This chain joins TRBV6-2 or TRBV6-3 and TRBJ1-2; possible D gene TRBD1, 5 bases. The germline V gene encodes CDR1 MNHEY and CDR2 SVGEGT. Trimming removed 5 bases at V and 4 bases at J, with 11 bases between. CDR3 length: 13 amino acids. CDR3 coding DNA: TGTGCCAGCAGTCCCGACAGCTTCTATGGCTACACCTTC. Protein sequence: CASSPDSFYGYTF.

Ten or more counts support this clonotype. V is TRBV7-8 and J is TRBJ2-7; D not certain. The CDR3 covers 14 residues. Germline assignment: CDR1 SGHVS and CDR2 FQNEAQ. V lost 1 base and J 7 bases, leaving 14 bases between the germline ends. In DNA form, the CDR3 reads TGTGCCAGCAGCTTAGGGCTAAGCGAGCGAGAGCAGTACTTC. It translates to CASSLGLSEREQYF. The variable domain in full, with the rest retrieved from reference TRBV7-8 and TRBJ2-7, is GAGVSQSPRYKVAKRGQDVALRCDPISGHVSLFWYQQALGQGPEFLTYFQNEAQLDKSGLPSDRFFAERPEGSVSTLKIQRTQQEDSAVYLCASSLGLSEREQYFGPGTRLTVT.

In its sample, this clonotype was seen a few times. The chain joins TRBV11-2 to TRBJ2-1; 11 bases align to TRBD2. V shed 5 bases, J shed 4 bases, and the junction held 7 bases outside the gene matches. The CDR3 sequence is 16 residues long. CDR1 SGHAT and CDR2 FQNNGV come from the germline V gene. The CDR3 DNA sequence: TGTGCCAGCAGCCCGGCCGGGACTAGCGGATACAATGAGCAGTTCTTC. As protein: CASSPAGTSGYNEQFF.

The chain combines TRBV10-3 with TRBJ2-7; the match to TRBD2 covers 11 bases. There are 15 residues in the CDR3. Germline CDR1 and CDR2: ENHRY and SYGVKD. Unmatched junction bases numbered 1, after V lost 0 bases and J lost 3 bases. This chain's CDR3 is CAISESGTSGYEQYF. The CDR3 DNA follows: TGTGCCATCAGTGAGTCTGGGACTAGCGGCTACGAGCAGTACTTC.

This clonotype was counted only a few times. The chain has TRBV28 and TRBJ2-7; D gene uncertain. The germline CDR1 and CDR2 sequences are MDHEN and SYDVKM. The CDR3 spans 12 residues. V was trimmed by 6 bases and J by 4 bases, leaving 10 bases between them. Here the CDR3 reads CASRSPIYEQYF. CDR3 nucleotides: TGTGCCAGCAGATCCCCCATTTACGAGCAGTACTTC.

Ten or more counts support this clonotype. This chain uses TRBV28 with TRBJ1-6; D possibly corresponds to TRBD1 (5 bases). The CDR3 consists of 13 residues. CDR1 MDHEN and CDR2 SYDVKM come from the germline V gene. V dropped 6 bases and J dropped 8 bases, with 11 bases sitting between them. CDR3 residues: CASSGADHSPLHF. Here the CDR3 DNA reads TGTGCCAGCAGCGGGGCAGACCATTCACCCCTCCACTTT.

In this sample, this clonotype turned up a few times. The J gene is TRBJ2-7, the V gene TRBV20-1; D gene ambiguous. Germline V gives CDR1 DFQATT, CDR2 SNEGSKA (reference sequence). The CDR3 is 17 amino acids. V shed 0 bases and J shed 8 bases, with 26 bases lying between them. The CDR3 DNA is TGCAGTGCTAGAGATTTTTCGAACGGTGATCCCCTATTCAAGCAGTACTTC. Protein: CSARDFSNGDPLFKQYF.